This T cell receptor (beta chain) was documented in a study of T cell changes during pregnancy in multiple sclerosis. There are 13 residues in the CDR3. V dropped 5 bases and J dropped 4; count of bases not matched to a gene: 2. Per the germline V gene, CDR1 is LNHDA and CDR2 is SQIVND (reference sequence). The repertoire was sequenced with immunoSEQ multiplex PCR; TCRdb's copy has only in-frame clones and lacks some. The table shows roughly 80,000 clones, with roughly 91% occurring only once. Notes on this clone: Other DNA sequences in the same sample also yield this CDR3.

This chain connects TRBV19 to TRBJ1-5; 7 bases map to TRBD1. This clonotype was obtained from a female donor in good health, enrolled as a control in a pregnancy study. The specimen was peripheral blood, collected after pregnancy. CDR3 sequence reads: CASSPQGNQPQHF. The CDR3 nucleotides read TGTGCCAGTAGTCCACAGGGGAATCAGCCCCAGCATTTT.